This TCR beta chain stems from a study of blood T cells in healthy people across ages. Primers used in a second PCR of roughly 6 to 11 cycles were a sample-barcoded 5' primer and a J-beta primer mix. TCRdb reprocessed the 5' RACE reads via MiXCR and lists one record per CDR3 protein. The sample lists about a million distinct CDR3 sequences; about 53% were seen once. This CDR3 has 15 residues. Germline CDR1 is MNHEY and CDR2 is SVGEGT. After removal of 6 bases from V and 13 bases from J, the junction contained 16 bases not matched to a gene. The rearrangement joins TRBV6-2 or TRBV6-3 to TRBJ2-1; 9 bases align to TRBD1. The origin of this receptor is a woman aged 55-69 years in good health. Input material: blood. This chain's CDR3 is CASRPFGQGTETQFF. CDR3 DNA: TGTGCCAGCAGACCCTTCGGACAGGGGACAGAGACCCAGTTCTTC.